A selection of T cell receptor beta chains follows, all from one sample in a study of blood T cell repertoires in COVID-19. The table came from immunoSEQ multiplex PCR; TCRdb's copy has only in-frame clones and leaves some out. Among approximately 3,600 clones, approximately 80% were seen once, and the ten largest hold 21%. Sequencing was done on a sample of peripheral blood. The receptors stem from a human donor in a cohort sampled during active COVID-19. Each CDR3 is given with its conserved first and last residue. D genes are given only for firm matches. Clone size is not always given. Where it is, it says once, few, many or a class for expanded clones.

TRBV7-6	NA	12	few	TRBJ1-4	TGTGCCAGCAGCTCTCCGACAACTCCACTGTTTTTT	CASSSPTTPLFF
TRBV29-1	NA	14	NA	TRBJ1-2	TGCAGCGTTCTGACAGAACCACCCAACTATGGCTACACCTTC	CSVLTEPPNYGYTF
TRBV27	TRBD2	16	NA	TRBJ2-3	TGTGCCAGCAGTGGGCAGACTAGCGGGGGGGCAGATACGCAGTATTTT	CASSGQTSGGADTQYF
TRBV3-1/TRBV3-2	NA	14	NA	TRBJ1-6	TGTGCCAGCAAGACAAGCTCCTATAATTCACCCCTCCACTTT	CASKTSSYNSPLHF
TRBV19	TRBD1	18	NA	TRBJ1-1	TGTGCCAGTAGTATCGACCGGACAGGGGGTCGATATAACACTGAAGCTTTCTTT	CASSIDRTGGRYNTEAFF
TRBV4-1	NA	15	NA	TRBJ1-6	TGCGCCAGCAGCCAAGAGGGCAGCTTTAATTCACCCCTCCACTTT	CASSQEGSFNSPLHF
TRBV12-3/TRBV12-4	NA	13	NA	TRBJ1-1	TGTGCCAGCAGTTTAACAGGAAACACTGAAGCTTTCTTT	CASSLTGNTEAFF
TRBV5-1	TRBD1	16	few	TRBJ2-3	TGCGCCAGCAGCTTGTCCCCACAGGGGGGCACAGATACGCAGTATTTT	CASSLSPQGGTDTQYF
TRBV9	NA	16	NA	TRBJ2-5	TGTGCCAGCGCCGCAGGTGGCTTCTCATTCCAAGAGACCCAGTACTTC	CASAAGGFSFQETQYF
TRBV10-3	TRBD1	14	NA	TRBJ2-3	TGTGCCATCAGTGACGGGACAGTATCAGATACGCAGTATTTT	CAISDGTVSDTQYF
TRBV5-1	NA	14	NA	TRBJ1-1	TGCGCCAGCAGCCTTGGGCCCATGAACACTGAAGCTTTCTTT	CASSLGPMNTEAFF
TRBV19	TRBD2	13	once	TRBJ2-7	TGTGCCACCGGGACTAGCGGCACCTACGAGCAGTACTTC	CATGTSGTYEQYF
TRBV10-3	TRBD2	14	NA	TRBJ2-5	TGTGCCATCATGTCCAAAGCGGGGGCCGAGACCCAGTACTTC	CAIMSKAGAETQYF
TRBV2	NA	14	NA	TRBJ1-4	TGTGCCAGCAGTCTCTTAGGGAGTAATGAAAAACTGTTTTTT	CASSLLGSNEKLFF
TRBV9	NA	16	NA	TRBJ2-3	TGTGCCAGCAACCCAGACTCGTCGGCCCTCACAGATACGCAGTATTTT	CASNPDSSALTDTQYF
TRBV5-1	TRBD2	16	hyperexpanded	TRBJ2-7	TGCGCCAGCAGCTTGGCTCCCAGCGGGGGGGCTTACGAGCAGTACTTC	CASSLAPSGGAYEQYF
TRBV7-9	TRBD1	16	NA	TRBJ1-4	TGTGCCAGCAGCTTCAGGGGGGACAGACCGAATGAAAAACTGTTTTTT	CASSFRGDRPNEKLFF
TRBV3-1/TRBV3-2	NA	20	NA	TRBJ1-5	TGTGCCAGCAGCCGGAGTACCGGGACTGGGAGCAGATATAGCAATCAGCCCCAGCATTTT	CASSRSTGTGSRYSNQPQHF
TRBV18	TRBD1	14	NA	TRBJ1-2	TGTGCCAGCTCCAGGACAGGAGCTAACTATGGCTACACCTTC	CASSRTGANYGYTF
TRBV6-5	TRBD2	14	NA	TRBJ2-7	TGTGCCAGCCGCCTGGGGGGGATCCTGACCGAGCAGTACTTC	CASRLGGILTEQYF
TRBV30	NA	12	once	TRBJ1-1	TGTGCCTGGAGTCCGACCGGGACTGAAGCTTTCTTT	CAWSPTGTEAFF
TRBV7-6	TRBD2	15	NA	TRBJ2-1	TGTGCCAGCAGCTTAGAAACTAGCGGGGGTTATGAGCAGTTCTTC	CASSLETSGGYEQFF
TRBV18	TRBD1	14	NA	TRBJ1-5	TGTGCCAGCTCACGGACAGGGCCCAATCAGCCCCAGCATTTT	CASSRTGPNQPQHF
TRBV27	TRBD1	14	large	TRBJ1-1	TGTGCCAGCAGGGTTCAACAGGGGAACTCTGAAGCTTTCTTT	CASRVQQGNSEAFF
TRBV9	TRBD2	17	NA	TRBJ2-2	TGTGCCAGCAGCGTAGGGATAGCGGGGGGTAACACCGGGGAGCTGTTTTTT	CASSVGIAGGNTGELFF
TRBV29-1	TRBD2	15	NA	TRBJ2-3	TGCAGCGTTGAAGATGGACTAGCAGTCGCAGATACGCAGTATTTT	CSVEDGLAVADTQYF
TRBV4-3	TRBD1	12	NA	TRBJ2-7	TGCGCCAGCAGCCAAGACCGGGACAGGTTGTACTTC	CASSQDRDRLYF
TRBV7-9	TRBD1	14	NA	TRBJ1-2	TGTGCCAGCAGCGTGGGACAGGGGCTCTACGGCTACACCTTC	CASSVGQGLYGYTF
TRBV5-8	NA	15	NA	TRBJ2-6	TGTGCCAGCAGCTCCTTCACGGCTGGGGCCAACGTCCTGACTTTC	CASSSFTAGANVLTF
TRBV6-5	NA	15	NA	TRBJ1-2	TGTGCCAGCAGTCCCCGGGCCGACAGGAACTATGGCTACACCTTC	CASSPRADRNYGYTF
TRBV12-1	NA	17	NA	TRBJ1-4	TGTGCCAGCAGCTTTAGGGGGGACAGGGGATGGAATGAAAAACTGTTTTTT	CASSFRGDRGWNEKLFF
TRBV12-3/TRBV12-4	TRBD1	12	NA	TRBJ2-3	TGTGCCAGCAGTCGGGACAGGTTTACGCAGTATTTT	CASSRDRFTQYF
TRBV7-9	TRBD1	15	once	TRBJ1-2	TGTGCCAGCAGCTTGGGGGACAGGGGGCAGGGTGGCTACACCTTC	CASSLGDRGQGGYTF
TRBV6-1	NA	13	NA	TRBJ1-1	TGTGCCAGCAGATTAGGGGGTTTATCTGAAGCTTTCTTT	CASRLGGLSEAFF
TRBV7-9	TRBD1	15	medium-sized	TRBJ2-7	TGTGCCAGCAGCTCCGTGGACAGGGGCTCCTACGAGCAGTACTTC	CASSSVDRGSYEQYF
TRBV7-2	NA	15	NA	TRBJ2-7	TGTGCCAGCAGCTTAGCGGCCTCTAGTCCCTCCGAGCAGTACTTC	CASSLAASSPSEQYF
TRBV19	TRBD2	15	NA	TRBJ2-3	TGTGCCAGTACCCAGGGACTAGCGGACACAGATACGCAGTATTTT	CASTQGLADTDTQYF
TRBV5-4	TRBD2	17	NA	TRBJ2-1	TGTGCCAGCAGCTTGCCGCGGGGGGGGGTGCCCCCCAATGAGCAGTTCTTC	CASSLPRGGVPPNEQFF
TRBV19	TRBD1	15	NA	TRBJ1-2	TGTGCCAGTAGTATACCCAATGACAGGGGAGACGGCTACACCTTC	CASSIPNDRGDGYTF
TRBV2	NA	13	NA	TRBJ1-5	TGTGCCAGCGGCCCGGGGGGCAATCAGCCCCAGCATTTT	CASGPGGNQPQHF
TRBV5-1	NA	14	NA	TRBJ1-1	TGCGCCAGCAGCTTGGACGGCCAGGTGGTTGAAGCTTTCTTT	CASSLDGQVVEAFF
TRBV2	NA	17	NA	TRBJ2-7	TGTGCCAGCAAGAGGGGCAGGGGTGCCCTTCTAGGCTACGAGCAGTACTTC	CASKRGRGALLGYEQYF
TRBV21-1	NA	17	NA	TRBJ1-2	TGTGCCAGCAGCAGGCAGGGGCGTACGACAGCTAACTATGGCTACACCTTC	CASSRQGRTTANYGYTF
TRBV13	NA	15	NA	TRBJ2-1	TGTGCCAGCAGCTTAGATCCAGCGGGCCACAATGAGCAGTTCTTC	CASSLDPAGHNEQFF
TRBV6-5	NA	13	NA	TRBJ2-3	TGTGCCAGCAGACCCTACGGCACAGATACGCAGTATTTT	CASRPYGTDTQYF
TRBV19	NA	15	NA	TRBJ1-1	TGTGCCAGTAGTATAGCCGGGACACCGAACACTGAAGCTTTCTTT	CASSIAGTPNTEAFF
TRBV19	TRBD1	16	once	TRBJ1-3	TGTGCCAGTAGTGTGACAGGGTGGACCTCTGGAAACACCATATATTTT	CASSVTGWTSGNTIYF
TRBV6-5	NA	15	NA	TRBJ2-3	TGTGCCAGCAGATACTTAGGAGGGAGCACAGATACGCAGTATTTT	CASRYLGGSTDTQYF
TRBV3-1/TRBV3-2	NA	16	NA	TRBJ2-1	TGTGCCAGCAGCCAAGATATCGCTAGCGTATACAATGAGCAGTTCTTC	CASSQDIASVYNEQFF
TRBV5-6	NA	16	NA	TRBJ1-4	TGTGCCAGCAGCAGGGCCTCGGGGAGAACTAATGAAAAACTGTTTTTT	CASSRASGRTNEKLFF